Given below is one TCR beta chain in context. The data stem from a study of shared clonotypes between healthy human individuals. The germline V gene encodes CDR1 MNHEY and CDR2 SVGAGI. The CDR3 length is 14 residues. V gave up 3 bases and J gave up 8 bases, with 15 bases separating them. Profiled with immunoSEQ multiplex PCR; TCRdb holds only in-frame clones, not every one. The table includes around 1,000,000 clones, 60% to 85% detected once. J is TRBJ2-3 and V is TRBV6-5; the D is unclear. The sequence derives from a man aged 18 to 35 in good health. Some clones in this sample may be carry-over from other donors' samples. The sequenced material came from memory CD4+ T cells from PBMCs. The subset here: CD45RA-negative fraction. The CDR3 DNA reads as TGTGCCAGCAGTTATGGGGTCGGGCAGAGTACGCAGTATTTT. Encoded protein: CASSYGVGQSTQYF.